This T cell receptor beta chain is drawn from a study of T cell repertoires in cytomegalovirus infection. In the study overall: Public TCR beta signatures provided an indication of both CMV infection and a matching HLA type.

General study points: Public TCR beta family frequency separated CMV-and-HLA carriers, including in an independent cohort. Across the ex vivo response, the dominant clonotypes were HLA-C-restricted CMV-specific TCR beta clonotypes.

TCRdb analysed the reads with MiXCR anew, one entry per CDR3 protein. The data hold approximately 500,000 distinct CDR3 sequences, with about 11% observed a single time. The CDR3 covers 15 residues. V lost 3 bases and J lost 3, with 17 bases in between. Germline CDR1 and CDR2: DFQATT and SNEGSKA (reference sequence). This clonotype was detected ten times or more. No antigen is known for it. This TCR was sampled from a human donor in good health (CMV status not recorded). Some clones in this sample may be carry-over from other donors' samples. Sequencing was done on a sample of PBMCs. The V gene is TRBV20-1, the J gene TRBJ1-2; no firm D call. The CDR3 protein is CSARDPGGDYYGYTF. CDR3 in DNA: TGCAGTGCTAGGGATCCCGGCGGGGATTACTATGGCTACACCTTC.